Below, one T cell receptor beta chain is given with its context. Clones were read by immunoSEQ multiplex PCR, and TCRdb kept only the in-frame ones, dropping some. The sample records about 82,000 clones, 70% to 90% being singletons. The entry originates in a study of OX40 agonist ivuxolimab in advanced cancers. Study-wide context: Patients were treated with ivuxolimab, an agonistic anti-OX40 (CD134) antibody.

This TCR was sampled from an adult with an advanced solid tumor such as melanoma, head and neck, liver or kidney cancer. This specimen consisted of CD4+ or CD8+ T cells sorted from blood, obtained in a trial of the OX40 agonist ivuxolimab.

In DNA form, the CDR3 reads TGTGCCAGCAGCCAGGAGGGGGCGACTTTCTTT. This gives the protein CASSQEGATFF. The genes are TRBV4-2 and TRBJ1-1, with 7 nucleotides matching TRBD1. V lost 3 bases to trimming and J lost 12 bases; unmatched junction nucleotides: 4. CDR1 and CDR2 (germline): LGHNA, YNFKEQ. The CDR3 is made up of 11 amino acids.